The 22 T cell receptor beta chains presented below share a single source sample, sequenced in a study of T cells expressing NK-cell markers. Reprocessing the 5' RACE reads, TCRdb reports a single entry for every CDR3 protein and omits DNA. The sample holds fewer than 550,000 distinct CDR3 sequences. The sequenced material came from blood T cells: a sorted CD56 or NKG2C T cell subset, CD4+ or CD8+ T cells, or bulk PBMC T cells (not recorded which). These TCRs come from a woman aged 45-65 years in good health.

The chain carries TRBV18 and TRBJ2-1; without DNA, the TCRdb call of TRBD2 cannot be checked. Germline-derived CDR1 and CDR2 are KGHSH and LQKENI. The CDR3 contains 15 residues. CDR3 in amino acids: CASSPPTSGYNEQFF.

The CDR3 is CASSFPSGTYNEQFF. The gene calls are TRBV5-1 and TRBJ2-1; the TCRdb D gene call, TRBD2, has no DNA to confirm it. The CDR3 is 15 residues long. CDR1 is SGHRS and CDR2 is YFSETQ in the germline V gene.

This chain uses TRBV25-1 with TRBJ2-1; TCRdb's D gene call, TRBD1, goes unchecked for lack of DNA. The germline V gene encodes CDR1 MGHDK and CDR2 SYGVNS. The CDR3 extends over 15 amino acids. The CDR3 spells CASSGWRDRGNEQFF.

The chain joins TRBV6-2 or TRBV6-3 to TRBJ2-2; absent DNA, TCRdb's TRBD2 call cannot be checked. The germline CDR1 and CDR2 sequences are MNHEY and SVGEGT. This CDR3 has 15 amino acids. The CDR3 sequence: CASKRTSGATGELFF.

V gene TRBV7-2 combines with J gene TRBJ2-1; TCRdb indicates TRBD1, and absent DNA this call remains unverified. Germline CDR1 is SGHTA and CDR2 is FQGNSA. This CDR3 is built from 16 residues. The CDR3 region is CASSLASGGAGNEQFF.

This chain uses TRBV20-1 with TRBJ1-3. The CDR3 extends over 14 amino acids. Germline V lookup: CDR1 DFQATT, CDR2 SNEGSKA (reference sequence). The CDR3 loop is CSAFRSGSGNTIYF.

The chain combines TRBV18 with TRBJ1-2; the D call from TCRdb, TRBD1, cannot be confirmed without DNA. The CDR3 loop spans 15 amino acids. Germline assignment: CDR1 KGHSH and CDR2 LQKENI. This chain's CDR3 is CASSQTGDTGVGYTF.

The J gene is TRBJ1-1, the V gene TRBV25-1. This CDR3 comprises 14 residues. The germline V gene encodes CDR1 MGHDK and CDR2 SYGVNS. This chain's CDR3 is CASSDDREFSEAFF.

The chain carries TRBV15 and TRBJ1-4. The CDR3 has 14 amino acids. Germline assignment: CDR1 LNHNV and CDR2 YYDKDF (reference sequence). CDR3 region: CATSRRQNNEKLFF.

The CDR3 loop reads CAWSRARASTDTQYF. The gene calls are TRBV30 and TRBJ2-3; TCRdb lists TRBD2, though no DNA is available to test this call. CDR1 is GTSNPN and CDR2 is SVGIG in the germline V gene (reference sequence). The CDR3 is made up of 15 amino acids. The whole variable domain, filled in from reference TRBV30 and TRBJ2-3, reads SQTIHQWPATLVQPVGSPLSLECTVEGTSNPNLYWYRQAAGRGLQLLFYSVGIGQISSEVPQNLSASRPQDRQFILSSKKLLLSDSGFYLCAWSRARASTDTQYFGPGTRLTVL.

CDR3 in amino acids: CASSFQLGSRELFF. The chain uses TRBV11-2 and TRBJ2-2. Germline CDR1 SGHAT, CDR2 FQNNGV. The CDR3 is 14 residues long.

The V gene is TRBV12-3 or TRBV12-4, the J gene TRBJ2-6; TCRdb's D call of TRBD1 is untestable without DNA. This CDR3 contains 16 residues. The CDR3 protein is CASSPPGLSGANVLTF.

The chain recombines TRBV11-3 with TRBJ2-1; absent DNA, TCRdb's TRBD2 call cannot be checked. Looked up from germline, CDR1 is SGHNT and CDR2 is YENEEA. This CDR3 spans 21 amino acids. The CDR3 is CASEAGDPTSGSANSYNEQFF.

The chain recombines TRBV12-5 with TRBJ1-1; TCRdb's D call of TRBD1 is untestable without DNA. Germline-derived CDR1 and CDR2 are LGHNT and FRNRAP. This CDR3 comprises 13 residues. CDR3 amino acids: CASGFQGAHEAFF.

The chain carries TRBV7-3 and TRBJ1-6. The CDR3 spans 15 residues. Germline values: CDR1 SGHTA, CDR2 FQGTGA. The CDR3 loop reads CASSARGAGSSPLHF. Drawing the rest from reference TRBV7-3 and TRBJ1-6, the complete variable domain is GAGVSQTPSNKVTEKGKYVELRCDPISGHTALYWYRQSLGQGPEFLIYFQGTGAADDSGLPNDRFFAVRPEGSVSTLKIQRTERGDSAVYLCASSARGAGSSPLHFGNGTRLTVT.

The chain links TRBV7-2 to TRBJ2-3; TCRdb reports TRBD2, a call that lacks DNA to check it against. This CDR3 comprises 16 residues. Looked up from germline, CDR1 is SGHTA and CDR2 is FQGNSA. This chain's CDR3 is CASSSTSGVPADTQYF.

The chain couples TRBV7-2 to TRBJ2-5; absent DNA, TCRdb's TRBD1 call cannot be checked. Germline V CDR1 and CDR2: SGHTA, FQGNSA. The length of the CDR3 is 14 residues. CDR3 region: CASVPGPSKETQYF.

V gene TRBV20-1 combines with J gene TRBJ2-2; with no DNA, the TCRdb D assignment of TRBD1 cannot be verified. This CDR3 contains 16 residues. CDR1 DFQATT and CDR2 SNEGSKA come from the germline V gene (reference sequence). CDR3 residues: CSARDDRLPGTGELFF.

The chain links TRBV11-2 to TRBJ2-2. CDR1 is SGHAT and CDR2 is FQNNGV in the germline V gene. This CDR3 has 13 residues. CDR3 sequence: CASSRVIGGELFF. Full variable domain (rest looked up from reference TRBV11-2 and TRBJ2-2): EAGVAQSPRYKIIEKRQSVAFWCNPISGHATLYWYQQILGQGPKLLIQFQNNGVVDDSQLPKDRFSAERLKGVDSTLKIQPAKLEDSAVYLCASSRVIGGELFFGEGSRLTVL.

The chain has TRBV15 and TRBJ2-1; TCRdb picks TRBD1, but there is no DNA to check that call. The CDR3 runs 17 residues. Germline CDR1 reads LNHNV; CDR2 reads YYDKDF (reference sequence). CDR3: CATSSVTGAGSYNEQFF.

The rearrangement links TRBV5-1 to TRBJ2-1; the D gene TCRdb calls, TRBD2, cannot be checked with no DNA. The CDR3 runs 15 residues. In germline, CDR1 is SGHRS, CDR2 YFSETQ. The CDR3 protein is CASSLAPLGPNEQFF.

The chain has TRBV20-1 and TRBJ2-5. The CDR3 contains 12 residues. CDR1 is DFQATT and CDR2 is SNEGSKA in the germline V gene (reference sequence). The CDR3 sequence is CSARTAQETQYF.